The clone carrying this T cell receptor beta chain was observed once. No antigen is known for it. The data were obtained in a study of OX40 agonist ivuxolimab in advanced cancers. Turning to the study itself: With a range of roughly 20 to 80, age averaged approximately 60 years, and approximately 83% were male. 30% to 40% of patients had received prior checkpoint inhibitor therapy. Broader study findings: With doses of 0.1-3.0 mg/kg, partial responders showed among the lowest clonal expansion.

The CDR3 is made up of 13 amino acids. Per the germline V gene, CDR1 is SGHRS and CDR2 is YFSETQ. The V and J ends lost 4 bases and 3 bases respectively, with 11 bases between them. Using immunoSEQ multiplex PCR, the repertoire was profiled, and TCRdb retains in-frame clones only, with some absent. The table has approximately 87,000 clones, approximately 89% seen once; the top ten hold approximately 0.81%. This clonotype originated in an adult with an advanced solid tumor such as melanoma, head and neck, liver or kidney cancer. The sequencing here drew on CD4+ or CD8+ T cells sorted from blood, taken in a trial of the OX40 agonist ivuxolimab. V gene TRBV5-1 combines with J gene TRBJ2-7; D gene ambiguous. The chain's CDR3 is CASSPAWFYEQYF. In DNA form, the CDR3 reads TGCGCCAGCAGCCCCGCCTGGTTCTACGAGCAGTACTTC.